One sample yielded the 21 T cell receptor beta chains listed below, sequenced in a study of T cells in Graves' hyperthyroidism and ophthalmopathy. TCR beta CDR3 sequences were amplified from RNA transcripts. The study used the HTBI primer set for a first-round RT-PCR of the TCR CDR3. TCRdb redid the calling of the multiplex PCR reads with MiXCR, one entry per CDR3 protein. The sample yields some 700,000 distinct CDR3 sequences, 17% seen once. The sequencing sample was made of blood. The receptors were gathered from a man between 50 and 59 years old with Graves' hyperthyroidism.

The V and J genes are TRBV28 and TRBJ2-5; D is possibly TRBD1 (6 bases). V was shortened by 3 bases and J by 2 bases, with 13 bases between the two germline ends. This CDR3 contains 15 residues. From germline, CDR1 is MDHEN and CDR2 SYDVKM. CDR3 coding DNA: TGTGCCAGCAGTTTTCGGACAGTGTTACAAGAGACCCAGTACTTC. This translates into CASSFRTVLQETQYF.

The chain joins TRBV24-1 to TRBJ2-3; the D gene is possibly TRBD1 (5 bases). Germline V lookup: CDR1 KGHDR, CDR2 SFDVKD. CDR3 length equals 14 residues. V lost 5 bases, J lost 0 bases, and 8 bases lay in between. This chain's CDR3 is CATSGQPSTDTQYF. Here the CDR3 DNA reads TGTGCCACCAGTGGACAGCCTAGCACAGATACGCAGTATTTT.

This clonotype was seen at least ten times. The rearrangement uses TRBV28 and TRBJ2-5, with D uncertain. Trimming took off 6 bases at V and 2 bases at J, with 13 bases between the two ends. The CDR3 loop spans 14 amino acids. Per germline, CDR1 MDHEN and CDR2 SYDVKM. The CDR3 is CASSSVQTQETQYF. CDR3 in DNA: TGTGCCAGCAGCTCTGTGCAGACTCAAGAGACCCAGTACTTC. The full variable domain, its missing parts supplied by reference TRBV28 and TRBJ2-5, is DVKVTQSSRYLVKRTGEKVFLECVQDMDHENMFWYRQDPGLGLRLIYFSYDVKMKEKGDIPEGYSVSREKKERFSLILESASTNQTSMYLCASSSVQTQETQYFGPGTRLLVL.

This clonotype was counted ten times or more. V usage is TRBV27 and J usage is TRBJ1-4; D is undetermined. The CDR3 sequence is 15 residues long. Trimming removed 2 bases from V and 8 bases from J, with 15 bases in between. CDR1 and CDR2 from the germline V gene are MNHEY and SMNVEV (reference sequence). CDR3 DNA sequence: TGTGCCAGCAGTTTAGGCGTCGGGATCGGGGAAAAACTGTTTTTT. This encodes CASSLGVGIGEKLFF.

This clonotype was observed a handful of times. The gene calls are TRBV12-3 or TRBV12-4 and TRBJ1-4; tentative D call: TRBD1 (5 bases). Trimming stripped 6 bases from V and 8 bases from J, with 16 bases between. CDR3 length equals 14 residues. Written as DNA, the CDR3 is TGTGCCAGCAGCCCGGGACCACTCGCGGAAAAACTGTTTTTT. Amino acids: CASSPGPLAEKLFF.

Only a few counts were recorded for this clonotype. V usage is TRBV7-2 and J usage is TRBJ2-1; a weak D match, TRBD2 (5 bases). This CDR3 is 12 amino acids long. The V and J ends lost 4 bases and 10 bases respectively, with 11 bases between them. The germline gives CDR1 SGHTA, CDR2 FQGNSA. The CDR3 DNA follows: TGTGCCAGCAGCTCTCGGACTGGAGAGCAGTTCTTC. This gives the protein CASSSRTGEQFF.

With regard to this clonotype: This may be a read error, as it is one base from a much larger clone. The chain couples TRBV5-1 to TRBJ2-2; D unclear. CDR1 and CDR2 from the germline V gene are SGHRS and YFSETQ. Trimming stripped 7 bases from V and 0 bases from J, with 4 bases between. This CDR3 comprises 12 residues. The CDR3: CASDPNTGELFF. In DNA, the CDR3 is TGCGCCAGCGACCCGAACACCGGGGAGCTGTTTTTT.

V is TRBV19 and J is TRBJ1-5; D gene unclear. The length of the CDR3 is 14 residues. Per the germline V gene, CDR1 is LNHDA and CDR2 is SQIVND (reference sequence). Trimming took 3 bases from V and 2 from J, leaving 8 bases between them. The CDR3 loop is CASSMGYGNQPQHF. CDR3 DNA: TGTGCCAGTAGTATGGGGTATGGCAATCAGCCCCAGCATTTT.

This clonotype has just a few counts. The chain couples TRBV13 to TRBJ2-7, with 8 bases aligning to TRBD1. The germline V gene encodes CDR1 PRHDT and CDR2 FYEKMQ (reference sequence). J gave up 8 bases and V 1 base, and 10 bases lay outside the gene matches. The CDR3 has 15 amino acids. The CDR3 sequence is CASSLDGQGYGQQYF. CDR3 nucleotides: TGTGCCAGCAGCTTAGACGGACAGGGATATGGTCAGCAGTACTTC.

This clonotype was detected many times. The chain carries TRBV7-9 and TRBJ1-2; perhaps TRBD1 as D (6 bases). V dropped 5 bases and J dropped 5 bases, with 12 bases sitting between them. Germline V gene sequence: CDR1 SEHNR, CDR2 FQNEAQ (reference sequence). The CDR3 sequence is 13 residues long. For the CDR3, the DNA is TGTGCCAGCAGCGCCGAACAGGGTTATGGCTACACCTTC. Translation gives CASSAEQGYGYTF.

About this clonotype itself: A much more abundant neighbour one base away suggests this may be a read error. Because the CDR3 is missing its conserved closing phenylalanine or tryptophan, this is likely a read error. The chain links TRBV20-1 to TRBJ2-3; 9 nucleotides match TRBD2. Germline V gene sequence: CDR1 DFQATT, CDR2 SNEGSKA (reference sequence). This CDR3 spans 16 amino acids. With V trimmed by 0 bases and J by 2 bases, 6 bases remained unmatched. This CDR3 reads CSARDQTSGDTDTQYC. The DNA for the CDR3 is TGCAGTGCTAGAGATCAGACTAGCGGAGACACAGATACGCAGTATTGT.

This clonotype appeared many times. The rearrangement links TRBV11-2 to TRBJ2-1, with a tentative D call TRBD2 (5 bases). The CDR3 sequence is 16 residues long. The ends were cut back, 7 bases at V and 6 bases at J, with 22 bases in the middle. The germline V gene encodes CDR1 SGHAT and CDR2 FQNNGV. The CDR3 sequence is CASTPTTSLATNEQFF. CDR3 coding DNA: TGTGCCAGCACCCCTACCACTAGTCTAGCTACCAATGAGCAGTTCTTC.

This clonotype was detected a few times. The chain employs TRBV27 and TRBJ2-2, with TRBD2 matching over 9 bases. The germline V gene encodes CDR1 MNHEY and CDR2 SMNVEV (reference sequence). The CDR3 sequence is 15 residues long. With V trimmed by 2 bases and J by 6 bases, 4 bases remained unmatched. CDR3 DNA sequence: TGTGCCAGCAGTTTAAGGCGGGAGGGCGCCGGGGAGCTGTTTTTT. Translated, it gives CASSLRREGAGELFF.

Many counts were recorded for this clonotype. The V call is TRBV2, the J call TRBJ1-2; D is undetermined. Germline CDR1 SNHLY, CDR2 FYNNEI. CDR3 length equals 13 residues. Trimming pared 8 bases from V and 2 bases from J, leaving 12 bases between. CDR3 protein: CASQRDPNYGYTF. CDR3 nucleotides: TGTGCCAGCCAACGGGATCCCAACTATGGCTACACCTTC.

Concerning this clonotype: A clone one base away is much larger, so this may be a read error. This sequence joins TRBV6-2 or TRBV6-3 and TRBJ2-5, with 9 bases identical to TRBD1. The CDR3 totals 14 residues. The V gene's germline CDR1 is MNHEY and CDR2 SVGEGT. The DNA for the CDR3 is TGTGCCAGCACTCGGGACAGGGTCTTGAAGACCCAGTCCTTC. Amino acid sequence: CASTRDRVLKTQSF.

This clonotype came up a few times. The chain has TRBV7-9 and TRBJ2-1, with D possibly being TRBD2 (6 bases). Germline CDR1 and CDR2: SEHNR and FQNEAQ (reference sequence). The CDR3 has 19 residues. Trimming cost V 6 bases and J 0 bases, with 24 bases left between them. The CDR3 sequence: CASSPRVIASASSYNEQFF. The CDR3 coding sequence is TGTGCCAGCAGTCCTCGGGTTATCGCTAGCGCGAGCTCCTACAATGAGCAGTTCTTC.

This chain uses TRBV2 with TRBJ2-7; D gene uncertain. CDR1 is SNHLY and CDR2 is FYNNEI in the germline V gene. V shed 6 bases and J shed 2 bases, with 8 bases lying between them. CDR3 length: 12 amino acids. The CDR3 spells CASRQRAYEQYF. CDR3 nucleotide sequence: TGTGCCAGCAGACAGCGTGCCTACGAGCAGTACTTC.

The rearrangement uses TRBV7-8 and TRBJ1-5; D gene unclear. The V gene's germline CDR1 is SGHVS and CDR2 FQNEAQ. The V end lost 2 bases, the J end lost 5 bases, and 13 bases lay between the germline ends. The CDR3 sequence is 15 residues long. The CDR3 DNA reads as TGTGCCAGCAGCTTAAACAGCCTTGGCGATCAGCCCCAGCATTTT. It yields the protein CASSLNSLGDQPQHF.

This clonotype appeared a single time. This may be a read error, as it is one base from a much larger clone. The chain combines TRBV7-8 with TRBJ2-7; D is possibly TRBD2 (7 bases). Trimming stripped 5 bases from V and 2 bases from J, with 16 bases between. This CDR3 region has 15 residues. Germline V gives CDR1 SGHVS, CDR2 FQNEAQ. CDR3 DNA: TGTGCCAGCAGCGACGGACTAGGGGGGGCCTACGAGCAGTACTTC. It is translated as CASSDGLGGAYEQYF.

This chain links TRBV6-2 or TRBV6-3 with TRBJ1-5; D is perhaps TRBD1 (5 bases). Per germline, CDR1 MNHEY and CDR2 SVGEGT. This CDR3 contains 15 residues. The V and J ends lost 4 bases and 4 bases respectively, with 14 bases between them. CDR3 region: CASSSGHAGNQPQHF. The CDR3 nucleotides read TGTGCCAGCAGTTCCGGACACGCAGGGAATCAGCCCCAGCATTTT.

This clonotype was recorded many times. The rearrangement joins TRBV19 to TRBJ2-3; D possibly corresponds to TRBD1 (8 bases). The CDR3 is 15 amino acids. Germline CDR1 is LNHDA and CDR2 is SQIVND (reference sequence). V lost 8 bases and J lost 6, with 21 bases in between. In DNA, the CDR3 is TGTGCCAGTGGGCGGGGGACAGGACTCACCGATACGCAGTATTTT. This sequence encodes CASGRGTGLTDTQYF.